This T cell receptor (beta chain) was sequenced during a study of blood T cell repertoires in COVID-19. For the study at large: The United States, Italy and Spain were the sources of the acute and convalescent COVID-19 samples. T cells, B-cell-depleted T cells, or PBMCs provided the cDNA or gDNA that served as material.

As handled by the study authors: By means of reference gene primer amplification, nucleated cell counts were estimated. Here immunoSEQ multiplex PCR was the method, and the copy in TCRdb shows in-frame clones only, minus some. Clonal size and the V and J genes are those of that table, whereas D and trimming came from the DNA. The data hold fewer than 45,000 clones, with nearly 90% observed a single time. The germline V gene encodes CDR1 SGHVS and CDR2 FQNEAQ. Between the trimmed V and J ends, which lost 1 base and 2 bases, there was a span of 18 bases. The length of the CDR3 is 17 residues. The sequence was collected from a man aged 55 to 70 with active or convalescent COVID-19. This chain connects TRBV7-8 to TRBJ2-7; no clear D. Sequencing was performed on peripheral blood. Here the CDR3 DNA reads TGTGCCAGCAGCTTAGAGCCTCTTTACAGATCCCCCTACGAGCAGTACTTC. Amino acid sequence: CASSLEPLYRSPYEQYF.